This is a list of T cell receptor beta chains from one sample in a study of blood T cell repertoires in COVID-19. TCRdb keeps only in-frame clones here, not all; method: immunoSEQ multiplex PCR. The sample yields 150,000 to 200,000 clones, approximately 95% seen once. The specimen sequenced was peripheral blood. Receptors originate from a woman in her fifties or sixties with COVID-19, enrolled during active disease. Both conserved end residues are part of each CDR3. A D gene is named only where the DNA matches it firmly. Clone size is given for some rows only: seen once, a few or many times, or a class if the clone is expanded.

>NA|15|TRBV19|TRBD2|TRBJ2-1
CASSRLAGDYNEQFF
TGTGCCAGTAGTCGACTAGCGGGAGATTACAATGAGCAGTTCTTC
>NA|16|TRBV19|NA|TRBJ1-5
CASSIDSWGVGGPQHF
TGTGCCAGTAGTATAGATTCGTGGGGGGTTGGGGGGCCCCAGCATTTT
>NA|15|TRBV21-1|NA|TRBJ2-6
CASSNKGGGANVLTF
TGTGCCAGCAGCAATAAAGGGGGTGGGGCCAACGTCCTGACTTTC
>NA|15|TRBV3-1/TRBV3-2|NA|TRBJ1-4
CASSQAGRLEEKLFF
TGTGCCAGCAGCCAAGCTGGCAGGCTCGAGGAAAAACTGTTTTTT
>NA|15|TRBV30|NA|TRBJ1-6
CAWRQWGQNNSPLHF
TGTGCCTGGAGACAGTGGGGGCAGAATAATTCACCCCTCCACTTT
>NA|12|TRBV5-8|NA|TRBJ1-1
CASSLGHREAFF
TGTGCCAGCAGCTTAGGACATCGTGAAGCTTTCTTT
>NA|13|TRBV5-6|NA|TRBJ1-2
CASNPTSGYGYTF
TGTGCCAGCAACCCGACATCCGGCTATGGCTACACCTTC
>NA|20|TRBV7-9|TRBD1|TRBJ1-4
CASSTGQGLTRASGNEKLFF
TGTGCCAGCAGCACTGGACAGGGCCTCACTAGGGCCTCGGGTAATGAAAAACTGTTTTTT
>NA|15|TRBV5-1|TRBD1|TRBJ1-2
CASSPTYDRGYGYTF
TGCGCCAGCAGCCCCACCTACGACAGGGGCTATGGCTACACCTTC
>NA|16|TRBV27|TRBD2|TRBJ2-7
CASSLSKRGSTYEQYF
TGTGCCAGCAGTTTATCAAAGCGGGGGTCAACCTACGAGCAGTACTTC
>NA|14|TRBV29-1|TRBD2|TRBJ2-2
CSVGSGGNTGELFF
TGCAGCGTTGGTTCGGGGGGGAACACCGGGGAGCTGTTTTTT
>NA|14|TRBV7-9|TRBD2|TRBJ2-5
CASRSRGGAETQYF
TGTGCCAGCAGATCTCGGGGGGGCGCGGAGACCCAGTACTTC
>few|13|TRBV19|NA|TRBJ1-1
CASSSGAVTEAFF
TGTGCCAGTAGTTCAGGGGCCGTCACTGAAGCTTTCTTT
>NA|15|TRBV18|NA|TRBJ1-2
CASSQGGMSNYGYTF
TGTGCCAGCTCACAGGGAGGGATGAGTAACTATGGCTACACCTTC